The 30 T cell receptor beta chains below were found in one sample sequenced in a study of OX40 agonist ivuxolimab in advanced cancers. Clones were read by immunoSEQ multiplex PCR, and TCRdb kept only the in-frame ones, dropping some. The top ten hold roughly 0.5% of the sample, which has tens of thousands of clones, approximately 90% seen once. The specimen comprised CD4+ or CD8+ T cells sorted from blood, sampled in a trial of the OX40 agonist ivuxolimab. Receptor source: an adult with an advanced solid tumor such as melanoma, head and neck, liver or kidney cancer.

The J gene is TRBJ2-1, the V gene TRBV7-9; 8 bases line up with TRBD2. Germline assignment: CDR1 SEHNR and CDR2 FQNEAQ (reference sequence). This CDR3 region has 15 residues. V was clipped by 5 bases and J by 5 bases; unmatched bases: 8. The DNA of the CDR3 is TGTGCCAGCAGCCCCTACAGCGGGGGAGACAATGAGCAGTTCTTC. This gives the protein CASSPYSGGDNEQFF.

The V and J genes are TRBV15 and TRBJ1-5, with D possibly matching TRBD1 (6 bases). Germline V gene lookup returns CDR1 LNHNV and CDR2 YYDKDF (reference sequence). Trimming took 8 bases from V and 2 from J, leaving 13 bases between them. CDR3 length: 14 amino acids. The CDR3 spells CATQTGPGNQPQHF. The CDR3 DNA reads as TGTGCCACCCAAACAGGGCCGGGCAATCAGCCCCAGCATTTT.

The J gene is TRBJ2-7, the V gene TRBV20-1; D is perhaps TRBD1 or TRBD2 (5 bases each). The CDR3 sequence is 11 residues long. Germline CDR1 reads DFQATT; CDR2 reads SNEGSKA (reference sequence). Between the trimmed V and J ends, which lost 6 bases and 3 bases, there was a span of 9 bases. The CDR3 here is CSAEGRYEQYF. The CDR3 coding sequence is TGCAGTGCCGAGGGGCGCTACGAGCAGTACTTC.

CDR3 nucleotide sequence: TGTGCCAGCAGCCAAGTTGATAGCGGGAGGAAGGGGGAGCTGTTTTTT. Translation: CASSQVDSGRKGELFF. V gene TRBV14 combines with J gene TRBJ2-2, with 10 bases identical to TRBD2. CDR3 length: 16 amino acids. With V trimmed by 1 base and J by 8 bases, 7 bases remained unmatched. Germline-derived CDR1 and CDR2 are SGHDN and FVKESK.

V is TRBV14 and J is TRBJ1-2, with D tentatively TRBD1 (6 bases). The CDR3 consists of 13 residues. The germline V gene encodes CDR1 SGHDN and CDR2 FVKESK. V lost 4 bases and J 8 bases, leaving 14 bases between the germline ends. The CDR3: CASSPTGMGGYTF. The CDR3 coding sequence is TGTGCCAGCAGCCCGACAGGAATGGGCGGCTACACCTTC.

The CDR3, as DNA: TGTGCCAGCAGCCCAGGGACTAGCGGCACAGATACGCAGTATTTT. Its translation is CASSPGTSGTDTQYF. The V gene is TRBV7-9, the J gene TRBJ2-3; 10 bases fit TRBD2. Germline CDR1 reads SEHNR; CDR2 reads FQNEAQ (reference sequence). V shed 5 bases and J 1 base; nucleotides not matched to a gene: 3. CDR3 length: 15 amino acids.

The rearrangement uses TRBV12-5 and TRBJ2-7; D unclear. The V gene lost 7 bases and the J gene lost 1 base, with 11 bases spanning the gap. The length of the CDR3 is 13 residues. Germline lookup yields CDR1 LGHNT and CDR2 FRNRAP. The DNA of the CDR3 is TGTGCTAGTGTCCGGAGTCCTTCCTACGAGCAGTACTTC. This sequence encodes CASVRSPSYEQYF.

In this sample, this clone turned up a few times. This rearrangement joins TRBV5-4 to TRBJ1-2, with 9 bases fitting TRBD1. The J segment lost 7 bases and the V segment lost 4 bases, leaving 5 bases of the junction unmatched. The germline V gene has CDR1 SGHNT and CDR2 YYREEE (reference sequence). The CDR3 length is 13 residues. CDR3 in DNA: TGTGCCAGCAGCCCGGGACAGGGAGTTGGCTACACCTTC. Protein product: CASSPGQGVGYTF.

The sample holds one count of this clone. The genes are TRBV5-5 and TRBJ2-2, with TRBD2 matching over 11 bases. The trim removed 1 base at V and 2 bases at J, leaving 1 base unmatched. The CDR3 totals 16 residues. Germline V gene sequence: CDR1 SGHKS, CDR2 YYEKEE (reference sequence). The DNA of the CDR3 is TGTGCCAGCAGCTTGACTAGCGGGAGTAACACCGGGGAGCTGTTTTTT. It yields the protein CASSLTSGSNTGELFF.

The V and J genes are TRBV10-3 and TRBJ2-5; possibly TRBD1 for D (6 bases). V lost 10 bases to trimming and J lost 1 base, with 10 bases between them. The germline gives CDR1 ENHRY, CDR2 SYGVKD. The CDR3 has 12 amino acids. The CDR3 DNA reads as TGTGCCAGCGCGGACAGCCAAGAGACCCAGTACTTC. This codes for CASADSQETQYF.

The chain combines TRBV23-1 with TRBJ2-3; 7 bases fit TRBD2. TRBV23-1 qualifies as an ORF whose function is uncertain. The CDR3 is 15 residues long. J gave up 2 bases and V 4 bases, and 6 bases lay outside the gene matches. CDR3 DNA sequence: TGCGCCAGCAGTCTGTCGGGGGGAGCCACAGATACGCAGTATTTT. Translation gives CASSLSGGATDTQYF.

The J gene is TRBJ2-5, the V gene TRBV27; tentatively, D is TRBD2 (7 bases). The germline V and J ends were trimmed by 6 bases and 5 bases, with 22 bases remaining between them. The germline gives CDR1 MNHEY, CDR2 SMNVEV (reference sequence). The CDR3 covers 16 residues. CDR3 DNA sequence: TGTGCCAGCAGAGACTTTGGGGGGGCGGGTGGCGAGACCCAGTACTTC. Its translation is CASRDFGGAGGETQYF.

The chain links TRBV7-3 to TRBJ2-5; 9 bases line up with TRBD1. The CDR3 spans 15 residues. Losses at the gene ends were 5 bases for V and 5 bases for J; bases not matched to a gene: 9. The germline V gene has CDR1 SGHTA and CDR2 FQGTGA. CDR3 region: CASSHPRTGEETQYF. DNA for the CDR3: TGTGCCAGCAGCCACCCGCGGACAGGGGAGGAGACCCAGTACTTC.

The genes are TRBV11-3 and TRBJ2-3; D is uncertain. Germline CDR1 reads SGHNT; CDR2 reads YENEEA. CDR3 length: 13 amino acids. Trimming removed 5 bases at V and 8 bases at J, with 14 bases between. The CDR3 region has the DNA TGTGCCAGCAGCCTGCTCCGGTCCGGTACGCAGTATTTT. Protein product: CASSLLRSGTQYF.

The chain joins TRBV5-1 to TRBJ2-3; tentative D call: TRBD2 (6 bases). Germline-derived CDR1 and CDR2 are SGHRS and YFSETQ. This CDR3 spans 15 amino acids. Trimming took off 0 bases at V and 1 base at J, with 9 bases between the two ends. The CDR3 loop reads CASSLAGTRTDTQYF. Written as DNA, the CDR3 is TGCGCCAGCAGCTTGGCCGGGACTCGCACAGATACGCAGTATTTT.

The CDR3 reads CASSVGPGQPQHF. The CDR3 coding sequence is TGTGCCAGCAGCGTAGGACCGGGGCAGCCCCAGCATTTT. This chain links TRBV9 with TRBJ1-5; D unclear. This CDR3 spans 13 amino acids. With 0 bases removed from V and 7 bases from J, the gap between germline ends came to 8 bases. CDR1 and CDR2 (germline): SGDLS, YYNGEE.

A word on this clone: One end of the junction is discordant with germline, which a read error may explain. The chain carries TRBV7-7 and TRBJ2-3; D not certain. CDR3 length: 13 residues. CDR1 and CDR2 (germline): SSHAT, FNYEAQ (reference sequence). CDR3 DNA sequence: TGTGCTAGCAGCCTTATCCATACAGATACGCAGTATTTT. The encoded protein is CASSLIHTDTQYF.

The chain carries TRBV6-5 and TRBJ2-1; 11 positions agree with TRBD2. J gave up 5 bases and V 5 bases, and 5 bases lay outside the gene matches. This CDR3 has 15 residues. Germline CDR1 reads MNHEY; CDR2 reads SVGAGI. The CDR3 here is CASSLAGLADNEQFF. The CDR3 nucleotides are TGTGCCAGCAGTCTGGCGGGACTAGCGGACAATGAGCAGTTCTTC.

This sequence joins TRBV4-1 and TRBJ2-7, with 15 bases matching TRBD2. This CDR3 is 16 amino acids long. With 4 bases clipped from V and 4 bases from J, the junction kept 5 bases outside the gene matches. The germline gives CDR1 MGHRA, CDR2 YSYEKL. This CDR3 reads CASSRGLAGGPYEQYF. CDR3 in DNA: TGCGCCAGCAGCCGTGGACTAGCGGGAGGGCCTTACGAGCAGTACTTC.

The chain is built from TRBV9 and TRBJ2-3; 14 positions match TRBD2. V lost 8 bases and J lost 1; bases outside the gene matches: 9. The CDR3 runs 17 residues. The germline V gene has CDR1 SGDLS and CDR2 YYNGEE. CDR3 amino acids: CARNGLAGGTRTDTQYF. CDR3 DNA sequence: TGTGCCAGGAACGGACTAGCGGGAGGAACTCGCACAGATACGCAGTATTTT. The full variable domain, its missing parts supplied by reference TRBV9 and TRBJ2-3, is DSGVTQTPKHLITATGQRVTLRCSPRSGDLSVYWYQQSLDQGLQFLIQYYNGEERAKGNILERFSAQQFPDLHSELNLSSLELGDSALYFCARNGLAGGTRTDTQYFGPGTRLTVL.

This sequence joins TRBV7-9 and TRBJ2-7; the match to TRBD1 covers 9 bases. The germline V gene encodes CDR1 SEHNR and CDR2 FQNEAQ (reference sequence). Losses at the gene ends were 5 bases for V and 0 bases for J; bases not matched to a gene: 5. The CDR3 contains 15 residues. Here the CDR3 reads CASSRGQGSSYEQYF. The CDR3 DNA reads TGTGCCAGCAGCCGTGGACAGGGGAGCTCCTACGAGCAGTACTTC. The full variable domain, with the rest looked up from reference TRBV7-9 and TRBJ2-7, is DTGVSQNPRHKITKRGQNVTFRCDPISEHNRLYWYRQTLGQGPEFLTYFQNEAQLEKSRLLSDRFSAERPKGSFSTLEIQRTEQGDSAMYLCASSRGQGSSYEQYFGPGTRLTVT.

This sequence joins TRBV7-9 and TRBJ2-2; D ambiguous. The CDR3 is 14 amino acids. The germline gives CDR1 SEHNR, CDR2 FQNEAQ (reference sequence). Trimming shortened V by 5 bases and J by 1 base, and 8 bases separated the two germline ends. CDR3 DNA sequence: TGTGCCAGCAGCCAAGTAGTGAACACCGGGGAGCTGTTTTTT. This translates into CASSQVVNTGELFF. The variable domain in full, completed from reference TRBV7-9 and TRBJ2-2, reads DTGVSQNPRHKITKRGQNVTFRCDPISEHNRLYWYRQTLGQGPEFLTYFQNEAQLEKSRLLSDRFSAERPKGSFSTLEIQRTEQGDSAMYLCASSQVVNTGELFFGEGSRLTVL.

The rearrangement uses TRBV19 and TRBJ2-7, with 9 positions matching TRBD2. Germline trimming cut 3 bases from V and 3 bases from J; bases unmatched to any gene: 6. This CDR3 is 15 amino acids long. Germline V gene data show CDR1 as LNHDA and CDR2 as SQIVND (reference sequence). CDR3 coding DNA: TGTGCCAGTAGTATGCCGGGACTAGCCGGCTACGAGCAGTACTTC. Translating it yields CASSMPGLAGYEQYF.

The chain links TRBV7-3 to TRBJ2-3, with D maybe TRBD1 (5 bases). CDR1 and CDR2 from the germline V gene are SGHTA and FQGTGA. V lost 0 bases, J lost 1 base, and 5 bases lay in between. The CDR3 is 14 residues long. The CDR3 is CASSLTGGTDTQYF. For the CDR3, the DNA is TGTGCCAGCAGCTTAACAGGGGGCACAGATACGCAGTATTTT.

The gene calls are TRBV6-6 and TRBJ2-3; D gene ambiguous. V shed 7 bases and J shed 0 bases, with 11 bases lying between them. Germline V gene sequence: CDR1 MNHNY, CDR2 SVGAGI (reference sequence). The CDR3 spans 14 residues. CDR3 nucleotides: TGTGCCAGCACCCTAGGTGGGAGCACAGATACGCAGTATTTT. Translation gives CASTLGGSTDTQYF.

The count of this clone is one. The V call is TRBV6-6, the J call TRBJ1-2; D is perhaps TRBD1 (5 bases). CDR3 length: 15 amino acids. Trimming cost V 11 bases and J 2 bases, with 21 bases left between them. Germline CDR1 MNHNY, CDR2 SVGAGI (reference sequence). The CDR3 loop reads CAGSRVSGPNYGYTF. CDR3 nucleotides: TGTGCCGGAAGCAGAGTGTCGGGACCCAACTATGGCTACACCTTC.

The rearrangement links TRBV7-8 to TRBJ2-6; D is undetermined. Between the trimmed V and J ends, which lost 1 base and 0 bases, there was a span of 10 bases. Germline CDR1 reads SGHVS; CDR2 reads FQNEAQ. This CDR3 is built from 17 residues. DNA of the CDR3: TGTGCCAGCAGCTTAGAGCAGGCGCGCTCTGGGGCCAACGTCCTGACTTTC. Protein: CASSLEQARSGANVLTF.

With regard to this clone: The identical CDR3 is also encoded by other nucleotide sequences in the sample. This rearrangement joins TRBV5-6 to TRBJ1-2; 7 bases match TRBD1. The V and J ends lost 0 bases and 6 bases, in that order; junction bases with no gene match: 2. Looked up from germline, CDR1 is SGHDT and CDR2 is YYEEEE. This CDR3 spans 13 amino acids. The DNA of the CDR3 is TGTGCCAGCAGCTTGGGTCAGGGGGATGGCTACACCTTC. Its protein product is CASSLGQGDGYTF.

This clone was observed once. V usage is TRBV9 and J usage is TRBJ1-5; no clear D. CDR3 length: 15 amino acids. The germline CDR1 and CDR2 sequences are SGDLS and YYNGEE. V lost 0 bases and J 3 bases, leaving 10 bases between the germline ends. CDR3 amino acids: CASSVGGFDNQPQHF. In nucleotides, the CDR3 is TGTGCCAGCAGCGTAGGAGGGTTTGACAATCAGCCCCAGCATTTT.

The V and J genes are TRBV11-1 and TRBJ2-7; 12 positions agree with TRBD2. The germline CDR1 and CDR2 sequences are SGHAT and FQDESV (reference sequence). With V trimmed by 5 bases and J by 3 bases, 5 bases remained unmatched. CDR3 size: 15 residues. CDR3 amino acids: CASSRLAGEGYEQYF. CDR3 DNA: TGTGCCAGCAGCCGACTAGCGGGAGAAGGCTACGAGCAGTACTTC.